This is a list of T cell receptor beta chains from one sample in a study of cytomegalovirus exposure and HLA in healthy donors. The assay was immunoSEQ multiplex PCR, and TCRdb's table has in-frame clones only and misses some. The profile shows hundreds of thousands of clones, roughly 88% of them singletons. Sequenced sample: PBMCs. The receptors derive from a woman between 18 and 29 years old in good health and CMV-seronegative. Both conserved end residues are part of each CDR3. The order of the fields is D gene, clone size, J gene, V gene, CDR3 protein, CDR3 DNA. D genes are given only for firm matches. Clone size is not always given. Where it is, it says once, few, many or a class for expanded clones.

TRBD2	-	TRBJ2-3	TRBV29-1	CSARGVAGGEGTDTQYF	TGCAGCGCCAGGGGAGTAGCGGGAGGGGAGGGCACAGATACGCAGTATTTT
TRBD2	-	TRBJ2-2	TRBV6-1	CASSEVRGRQLAGNTGELFF	TGTGCCAGCAGTGAAGTGAGAGGGAGGCAACTAGCGGGGAACACCGGGGAGCTGTTTTTT
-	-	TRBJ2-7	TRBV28	CASSATLGLNHYEQYF	TGTGCCAGCAGCGCTACCCTTGGACTGAATCACTACGAGCAGTACTTC
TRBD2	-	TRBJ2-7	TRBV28	CASSPPGLALRREQYF	TGTGCCAGCAGTCCCCCGGGACTAGCGCTTCGGAGGGAGCAGTACTTC
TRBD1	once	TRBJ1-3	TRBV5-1	CASSPGTGVINTIYF	TGCGCCAGCAGTCCCGGGACAGGGGTTATAAACACCATATATTTT
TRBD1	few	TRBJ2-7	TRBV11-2	CASSKGQGGSYEQYF	TGTGCCAGCAGCAAAGGACAGGGTGGGTCCTACGAGCAGTACTTC
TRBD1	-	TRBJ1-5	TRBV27	CASSWTGYNQPQHF	TGTGCCAGCAGTTGGACAGGATACAATCAGCCCCAGCATTTT
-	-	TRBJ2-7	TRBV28	CASSLEGFSYEQYF	TGTGCCAGCAGTTTGGAGGGGTTCTCCTACGAGCAGTACTTC
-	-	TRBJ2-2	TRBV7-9	CASSSPGGVGRTGELFF	TGTGCCAGCAGCTCACCCGGAGGGGTAGGGCGCACCGGGGAGCTGTTTTTT
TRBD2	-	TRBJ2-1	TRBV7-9	CASSSGGGGNEQFF	TGTGCCAGCAGCTCCGGCGGGGGGGGCAATGAGCAGTTCTTC
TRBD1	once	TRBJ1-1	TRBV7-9	CASSETGGPNTEAFF	TGTGCCAGCAGCGAGACAGGGGGACCGAACACTGAAGCTTTCTTT
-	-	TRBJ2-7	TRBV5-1	CASSLVPGGVTYEQYF	TGCGCCAGCAGCTTGGTCCCGGGGGGCGTAACCTACGAGCAGTACTTC
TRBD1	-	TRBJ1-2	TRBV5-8	CASSFRDRVRGYTF	TGTGCCAGCAGCTTTCGGGACAGGGTTCGCGGCTACACCTTC
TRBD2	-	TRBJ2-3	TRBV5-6	CASIARGYTDTQYF	TGTGCCAGCATCGCGCGGGGGTACACAGATACGCAGTATTTT
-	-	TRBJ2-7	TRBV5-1	CASCWGQGPHEQYF	TGCGCCAGCTGTTGGGGCCAGGGGCCCCACGAGCAGTACTTC
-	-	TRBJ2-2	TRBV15	CATSRARPNTGELFF	TGTGCCACCAGCAGAGCCCGTCCGAACACCGGGGAGCTGTTTTTT
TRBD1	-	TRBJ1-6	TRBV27	CASRPNRGKPYNSPLHF	TGTGCCAGCAGGCCGAACAGGGGGAAGCCTTATAATTCACCCCTCCACTTT
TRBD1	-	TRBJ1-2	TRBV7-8	CASSPLTGSGYGYTF	TGTGCCAGCAGTCCCCTGACAGGGTCGGGGTATGGCTACACCTTC
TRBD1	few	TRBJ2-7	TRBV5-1	CASSLGWDSRVGEQYF	TGCGCCAGCAGCTTGGGATGGGACAGTAGGGTAGGCGAGCAGTACTTC
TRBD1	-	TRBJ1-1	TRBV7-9	CASSLTGAQNTEAFF	TGTGCCAGCAGCTTGACAGGGGCTCAGAACACTGAAGCTTTCTTT
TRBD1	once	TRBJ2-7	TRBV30	CAWSAPGGPYEQYF	TGTGCCTGGAGTGCCCCAGGGGGTCCCTACGAGCAGTACTTC
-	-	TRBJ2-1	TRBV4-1	CASSRLVRDNEQFF	TGCGCCAGCAGCCGCCTGGTTAGAGACAATGAGCAGTTCTTC
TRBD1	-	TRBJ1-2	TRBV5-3	CARSLNERDRIYGYTF	TGTGCCAGAAGCTTGAACGAAAGGGACAGGATCTATGGCTACACCTTC
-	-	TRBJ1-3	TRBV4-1	CASSQVATAGNTIYF	TGCGCCAGCAGCCAAGTCGCGACAGCTGGAAACACCATATATTTT
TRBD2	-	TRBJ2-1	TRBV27	CASSLFPSGSSYNEQFF	TGTGCCAGCAGTCTGTTCCCTAGCGGAAGCTCCTACAATGAGCAGTTCTTC
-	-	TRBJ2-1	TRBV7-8	CASSLARGGKSVENEQFF	TGTGCCAGCAGCTTGGCCCGAGGGGGTAAGTCGGTGGAGAATGAGCAGTTCTTC
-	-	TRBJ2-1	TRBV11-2	CASTIGGSYNEQFF	TGTGCCAGCACCATTGGGGGGTCCTACAATGAGCAGTTCTTC
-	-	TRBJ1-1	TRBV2	CASSPGRVPEAFF	TGTGCCAGCAGTCCGGGCAGGGTCCCTGAAGCTTTCTTT
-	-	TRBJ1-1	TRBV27	CASSLDRLSAEAFF	TGTGCCAGCAGTTTAGACAGGTTAAGTGCTGAAGCTTTCTTT
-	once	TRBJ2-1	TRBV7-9	CASSPTGRRNEQFF	TGTGCCAGCAGCCCCACGGGGAGGAGAAATGAGCAGTTCTTC
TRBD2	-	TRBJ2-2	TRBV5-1	CASSLVLADDTGELFF	TGCGCCAGCAGCTTGGTTCTAGCGGACGACACCGGGGAGCTGTTTTTT
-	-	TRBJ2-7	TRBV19	CATHAGRGYEQYF	TGTGCCACCCACGCGGGCAGGGGTTACGAGCAGTACTTC
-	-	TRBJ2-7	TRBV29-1	CSVVTSYEQYF	TGCAGCGTTGTGACTTCCTACGAGCAGTACTTC
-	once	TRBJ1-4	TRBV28	CASSLYDSVNEKLFF	TGTGCCAGCAGTTTATACGACAGCGTGAATGAAAAACTGTTTTTT
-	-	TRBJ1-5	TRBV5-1	CASSLPQLNQPQHF	TGCGCCAGCAGCTTGCCACAGCTTAATCAGCCCCAGCATTTT
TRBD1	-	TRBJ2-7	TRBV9	CASSVGAGTGGFEQYF	TGTGCCAGCAGCGTAGGAGCCGGGACAGGGGGATTCGAGCAGTACTTC
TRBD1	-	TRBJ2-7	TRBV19	CASKLEQGSYEQYF	TGTGCCAGTAAACTGGAACAGGGGAGCTACGAGCAGTACTTC
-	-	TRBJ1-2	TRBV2	CASRGGERYGYTF	TGTGCCAGCAGGGGAGGGGAGCGTTATGGCTACACCTTC
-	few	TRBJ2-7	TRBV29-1	CSPRWRGGYF	TGCAGCCCCCGTTGGAGGGGAGGGTACTTC
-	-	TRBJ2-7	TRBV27	CASSLSRVYEQYF	TGTGCCAGCAGTTTAAGCCGGGTCTACGAGCAGTACTTC
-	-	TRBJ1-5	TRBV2	CASSGDRGDQPQHF	TGTGCCAGCAGTGGGGACCGGGGGGATCAGCCCCAGCATTTT
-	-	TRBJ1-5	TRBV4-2	CASSQEGRGNNQPQHF	TGTGCCAGCAGCCAAGAGGGACGCGGGAATAATCAGCCCCAGCATTTT
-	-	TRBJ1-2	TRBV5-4	CASSFSAGGVGGYTF	TGTGCCAGCAGCTTTTCGGCCGGCGGGGTAGGTGGCTACACCTTC
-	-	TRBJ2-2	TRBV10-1	CASSESRSGDNTGELFF	TGCGCCAGCAGTGAGTCGAGGAGCGGTGATAACACCGGGGAGCTGTTTTTT
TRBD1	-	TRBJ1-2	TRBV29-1	CSVGKGTGPYGYTF	TGCAGCGTCGGAAAAGGGACAGGCCCCTATGGCTACACCTTC
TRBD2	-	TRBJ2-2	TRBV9	CASSPTSGGAAGELFF	TGTGCCAGCAGCCCAACTAGCGGGGGGGCCGCCGGGGAGCTGTTTTTT
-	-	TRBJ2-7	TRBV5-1	CASSFESSYEQYF	TGCGCCAGCAGCTTTGAGAGCTCCTACGAGCAGTACTTC
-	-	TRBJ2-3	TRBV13	CASRILSTGSTDTQYF	TGTGCCAGCAGAATCTTAAGTACAGGGAGCACAGATACGCAGTATTTT
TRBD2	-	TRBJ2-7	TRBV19	CASTTGLVAGTYEQYF	TGTGCCAGTACGACGGGGTTGGTAGCGGGAACCTACGAGCAGTACTTC
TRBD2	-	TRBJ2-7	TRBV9	CASSVGGRGDEQYF	TGTGCCAGCAGCGTCGGCGGGAGAGGCGACGAGCAGTACTTC